The rows below give T cell receptor delta chains drawn from one sample of a study of Vδ1+ human thymocytes. TCRdb re-called the multiplex PCR reads through CATT. The repertoire holds roughly 50,000 delta-chain clones, with 15% as singletons. The sequenced sample consisted of Vdelta1+ gamma-delta thymocytes from the thymus. These receptors all stem from a boy under two years old who had congenital heart surgery. Both conserved end residues are part of each CDR3. D genes are given only for firm matches. Not every row has a clone size; where given, it reads once, few, many or a size class.

TRDJ1 TRDV1 TRDD3 few CALGEAKNWGIPSDKLIF TGTGCTCTTGGGGAAGCAAAGAACTGGGGGATACCGTCCGATAAACTCATCTTT
TRDJ1 TRDV1 TRDD3 few CALGDLNDDTYPPYWGNRCTDKLIF TGTGCTCTTGGGGACCTCAATGATGACACCTACCCGCCTTACTGGGGGAACCGGTGCACCGATAAACTCATCTTT
TRDJ1 TRDV1 - - CALGEAKLRVFFRAKIKLIF TGTGCTCTTGGGGAAGCTAAACTACGCGTCTTTTTCAGGGCAAAAATCAAACTCATCTTT
TRDJ1 TRDV1 - - CALGEMQILNTGLTDKLIF TGTGCTCTTGGGGAAATGCAAATCCTCAATACGGGATTGACCGATAAACTCATCTTT
TRDJ1 TRDV1 TRDD2 few CALGEIVFLRGYAGNTDKLIF TGTGCTCTTGGGGAGATCGTCTTCCTACGGGGTTATGCGGGGAACACCGATAAACTCATCTTT
TRDJ1 TRDV1 TRDD3 - CALGVPTWGYGSFSYDKLIF TGTGCTCTTGGGGTTCCTACTTGGGGATACGGGTCATTCTCGTACGATAAACTCATCTTT
TRDJ1 TRDV1 - few CALGEFGFYTDKLIF TGTGCTCTTGGGGAATTTGGGTTCTACACCGATAAACTCATCTTT
TRDJ1 TRDV1 - - CALEQGGRTDKLIF TGTGCTCTTGAGCAGGGCGGGAGGACCGATAAACTCATCTTT
TRDJ1 TRDV1 - - CALGELKWAHRTDKLIF TGTGCTCTTGGGGAACTGAAATGGGCTCATAGGACCGATAAACTCATCTTT
TRDJ1 TRDV1 TRDD3 - CALGDTGPRLLGALLYTDKLIF TGTGCTCTTGGGGACACCGGACCTAGGCTACTGGGGGCTCTCCTGTACACCGATAAACTCATCTTT
TRDJ1 TRDV1 TRDD3 few CALGELSLSRWGIRADKLIF TGTGCTCTTGGGGAACTGTCCCTATCACGGTGGGGGATACGCGCCGATAAACTCATCTTT
TRDJ1 TRDV1 TRDD3 - CALGEPAFPVTGGWWGTDKLIF TGTGCTCTTGGGGAACCTGCCTTCCCTGTTACTGGGGGATGGTGGGGCACCGATAAACTCATCTTT
TRDJ1 TRDV1 TRDD3 - CALGESHFSYPYWGIRTDKLIF TGTGCTCTTGGGGAATCGCACTTTTCCTACCCGTACTGGGGGATACGTACCGATAAACTCATCTTT
TRDJ1 TRDV1 TRDD3 - CALGGDWGIYRHYTDKLIF TGTGCTCTTGGGGGGGACTGGGGGATCTACCGCCATTACACCGATAAACTCATCTTT
TRDJ1 TRDV1 TRDD3 few CALLSKAGGLYTDKLIF TGTGCTCTTCTAAGTAAGGCTGGGGGACTGTACACCGATAAACTCATCTTT
TRDJ1 TRDV1 TRDD3 - CALGEGVACGDKKQLIF TGTGCTCTTGGGGAAGGCGTAGCGTGTGGGGATAAGAAACAACTCATCTTT
TRDJ1 TRDV1 - - CALGEQFPRVVNNWNAVDKLIF TGTGCTCTTGGGGAACAGTTTCCCCGCGTGGTGAATAATTGGAACGCGGTCGATAAACTCATCTTT
TRDJ1 TRDV1 TRDD3 - CALGENLTGGYKLIF TGTGCTCTTGGGGAGAACTTAACTGGGGGATATAAACTCATCTTT
TRDJ1 TRDV1 TRDD3 few CALGEFHFPSSGGGGYADKLIF TGTGCTCTTGGGGAATTCCATTTCCCTAGCTCTGGTGGTGGGGGATACGCCGATAAACTCATCTTT